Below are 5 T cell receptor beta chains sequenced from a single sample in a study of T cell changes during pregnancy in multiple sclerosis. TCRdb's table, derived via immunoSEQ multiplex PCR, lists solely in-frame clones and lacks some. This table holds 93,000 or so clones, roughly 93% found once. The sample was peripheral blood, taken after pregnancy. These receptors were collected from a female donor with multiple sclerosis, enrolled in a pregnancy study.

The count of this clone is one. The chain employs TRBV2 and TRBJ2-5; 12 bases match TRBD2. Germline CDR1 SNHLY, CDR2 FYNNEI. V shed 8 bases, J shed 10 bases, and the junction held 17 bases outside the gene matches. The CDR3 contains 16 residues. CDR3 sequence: CASRPLAGGAGGGQYF. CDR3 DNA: TGTGCCAGCCGGCCACTAGCGGGGGGCGCGGGAGGTGGCCAGTACTTC. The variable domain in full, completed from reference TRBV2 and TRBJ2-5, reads EPEVTQTPSHQVTQMGQEVILRCVPISNHLYFYWYRQILGQKVEFLVSFYNNEISEKSEIFDDQFSVERPDGSNFTLKIRSTKLEDSAMYFCASRPLAGGAGGGQYFGPGTRLLVL.

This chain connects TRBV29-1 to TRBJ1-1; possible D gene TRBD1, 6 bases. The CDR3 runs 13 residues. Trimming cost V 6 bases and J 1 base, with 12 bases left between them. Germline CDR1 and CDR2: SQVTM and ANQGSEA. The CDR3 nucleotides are TGCAGCGTCTGGACAGCTAAGAACACTGAAGCTTTCTTT. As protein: CSVWTAKNTEAFF.

CDR3 nucleotides: TGTGCCAGCAGCCCCTCGGTTGGAGCGACTAGCTTCTTTGGCAACGAGCAGTACTTC. Residues: CASSPSVGATSFFGNEQYF. The rearrangement links TRBV2 to TRBJ2-7, with 7 bases identical to TRBD2. V dropped 6 bases and J dropped 5; count of bases not matched to a gene: 25. CDR1 is SNHLY and CDR2 is FYNNEI in the germline V gene. The CDR3 runs to 19 residues.

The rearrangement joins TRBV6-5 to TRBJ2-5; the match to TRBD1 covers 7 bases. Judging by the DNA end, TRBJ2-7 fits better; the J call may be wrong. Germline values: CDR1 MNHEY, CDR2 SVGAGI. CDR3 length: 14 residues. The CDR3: CASRPRTGSIEQYF. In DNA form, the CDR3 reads TGTGCCAGCAGACCAAGGACAGGATCTATCGAGCAGTACTTC.

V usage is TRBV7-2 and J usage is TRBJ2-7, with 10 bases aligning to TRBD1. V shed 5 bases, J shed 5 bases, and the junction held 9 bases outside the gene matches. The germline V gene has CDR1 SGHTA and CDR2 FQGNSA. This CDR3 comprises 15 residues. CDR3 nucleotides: TGTGCCAGCAGCGGGATTGGGACAGGGGTCGACGAGCAGTACTTC. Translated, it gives CASSGIGTGVDEQYF.